A selection of T cell receptor beta chains follows, all from one sample in a study of T cells in Graves' hyperthyroidism and ophthalmopathy. TCRdb ran MiXCR on the multiplex PCR reads and lists one entry per CDR3 protein. The sample lists about 350,000 distinct CDR3 sequences, approximately 15% occurring once. Sequences were obtained from blood. The receptors come from a woman in her 30s with Graves' hyperthyroidism. The conserved cysteine and the conserved F or W are not part of the CDR3 here. A D gene is named only where the DNA matches it firmly.

len,d_gene,v_gene,j_gene,CDR3aa
12,.,TRBV6-2/TRBV6-3,TRBJ2-3,ASSRLTGVDTQY
13,TRBD1,TRBV20-1,TRBJ2-7,SARSGTGAVEEQY
10,.,TRBV29-1,TRBJ1-2,SVRTDNYGYT
13,.,TRBV5-8,TRBJ2-5,ASSLGWSGDETQY
11,TRBD1,TRBV11-1,TRBJ2-7,ASSPGQGNEQY
14,TRBD2,TRBV14,TRBJ2-3,ASSQVEREYADTQY
13,TRBD2,TRBV28,TRBJ2-5,ASSPPSGRRETQY
11,.,TRBV19,TRBJ2-6,ASIQIGANVLT
16,TRBD2,TRBV2,TRBJ2-1,ASSAAGGPRYGLNEQF
11,.,TRBV20-1,TRBJ2-7,SAPRLGAYEQY
9,.,TRBV6-5,TRBJ2-5,ASSYNKRKY
13,TRBD1,TRBV5-1,TRBJ1-5,ASSLRPGGDQPQH
13,TRBD1,TRBV12-3/TRBV12-4,TRBJ2-2,ASPVPGQGIRELF
11,TRBD1,TRBV20-1,TRBJ2-7,SAVRDRTYEQY
14,TRBD2,TRBV20-1,TRBJ2-2,SAVRRLAGNTGELF
12,.,TRBV11-2,TRBJ2-5,ASSLDGSGLAQY
15,.,TRBV2,TRBJ2-2,ASRRGGGRASTGELF
14,TRBD1,TRBV3-1,TRBJ1-2,ASSPVGTGPFYGYT
9,.,TRBV11-2,TRBJ2-7,ASSLWGEQY
14,TRBD2,TRBV20-1,TRBJ2-7,SAHKTTSGFSYEQY
11,.,TRBV30,TRBJ2-1,AWSVTPVGEQF
17,TRBD1,TRBV7-7,TRBJ2-1,ASSPYPSGTEGKWNEQF
12,.,TRBV20-1,TRBJ1-2,SATSPSRRGGYT
12,.,TRBV12-3/TRBV12-4,TRBJ2-3,ASSLQTWADTQY
14,TRBD1,TRBV3-1,TRBJ2-3,ASSSGGTGATDTQY
13,.,TRBV6-2/TRBV6-3,TRBJ2-3,ASRLNTLSTDTQY
12,TRBD1,TRBV12-3/TRBV12-4,TRBJ2-3,ASSQDRGRDTQY
14,.,TRBV6-2/TRBV6-3,TRBJ1-1,ASSGVKRGVNTEAS
13,TRBD2,TRBV27,TRBJ2-7,AGSDWSGSPYEQY
13,TRBD1,TRBV19,TRBJ1-1,ASSIMAGGRAEAF
12,.,TRBV2,TRBJ1-5,ASSPRHSNQPQH
11,.,TRBV20-1,TRBJ1-5,SARRGGNQLQH
17,.,TRBV28,TRBJ1-1,ASSLFAGATRWGTPEAF
12,.,TRBV11-2,TRBJ2-7,ASSLESAVREQY
11,.,TRBV18,TRBJ1-2,TSSPRADYGYT
14,.,TRBV9,TRBJ2-5,ASSSQRTGYQETQY
10,.,TRBV29-1,TRBJ2-7,SVGVSSYEQY
12,.,TRBV29-1,TRBJ2-6,TPRCDPGANVLT
11,TRBD1,TRBV29-1,TRBJ2-7,SIRQGSSYEQY
12,.,TRBV19,TRBJ2-1,ASSTWNYDNEQF
11,.,TRBV12-3/TRBV12-4,TRBJ2-7,ASSSSGFDEQY
14,.,TRBV3-1,TRBJ2-3,ASSPGLGTSTDTQY
14,.,TRBV2,TRBJ1-6,ASIFTRWSYNSPLH
13,.,TRBV5-5,TRBJ1-5,ASSLGDGVPQPQH
13,.,TRBV7-9,TRBJ2-7,ASSPAGTPVYEQY
16,.,TRBV11-2,TRBJ1-1,ASSSRLGDSGRSAEAF